This T cell receptor (beta chain) stems from a study of beta chain features in type 1 diabetes. General study findings and limits: Among all four CD4+ subsets, Type 1 diabetes patients had TCRB CDR3s that were moderately but significantly shorter.

Points on this clone: The antigen remains undetermined.

Every donor had blood drawn once into heparin, 90 to 150 mL on average. V lost 7 bases and J 1 base, leaving 10 bases between the germline ends. This CDR3 has 14 residues. The germline gives CDR1 SGHAT, CDR2 FQNNGV. The authors reverse transcribed all of the isolated RNA, so sequencing captured expressed TCRB transcripts. The data were produced by immunoSEQ multiplex PCR, yet TCRdb's version contains in-frame clones alone and is incomplete. The sample includes 200,000 to 250,000 clones, roughly 13% of them seen just once. The sequence was collected from a man in his thirties or forties with type 1 diabetes. Sequencing used naive CD4+ T cells from blood. This chain joins TRBV11-2 and TRBJ2-2, with D possibly TRBD2 on 6 matching bases. The CDR3 spells CASKPGGNTGELFF. CDR3 DNA sequence: TGTGCCAGCAAACCCGGGGGGAACACCGGGGAGCTGTTTTTT.